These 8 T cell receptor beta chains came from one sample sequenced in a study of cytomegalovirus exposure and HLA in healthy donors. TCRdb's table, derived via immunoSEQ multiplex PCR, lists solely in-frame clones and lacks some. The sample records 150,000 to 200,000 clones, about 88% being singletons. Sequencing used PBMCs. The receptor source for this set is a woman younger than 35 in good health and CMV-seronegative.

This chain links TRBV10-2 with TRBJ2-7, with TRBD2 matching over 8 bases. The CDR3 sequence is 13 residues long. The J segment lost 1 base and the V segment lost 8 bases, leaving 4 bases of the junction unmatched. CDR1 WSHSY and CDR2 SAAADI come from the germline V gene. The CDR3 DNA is TGCGCCAGCCGTAGCGGGGCTTCCTACGAGCAGTACTTC. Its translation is CASRSGASYEQYF.

The CDR3 sequence is CASSPGLAVGYNEQFF. In DNA form, the CDR3 reads TGCGCCAGCAGCCCGGGACTAGCGGTCGGCTACAATGAGCAGTTCTTC. V and J are TRBV5-1 and TRBJ2-1; 11 bases agree with TRBD2. V lost 4 bases to trimming and J lost 3 bases; unmatched junction nucleotides: 6. The CDR3 extends over 16 amino acids. Germline V CDR1 and CDR2: SGHRS, YFSETQ.

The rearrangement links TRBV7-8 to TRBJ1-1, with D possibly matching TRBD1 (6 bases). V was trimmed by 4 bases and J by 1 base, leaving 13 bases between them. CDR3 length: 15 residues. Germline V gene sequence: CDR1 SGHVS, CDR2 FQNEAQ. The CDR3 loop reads CASSSHRVGNTEAFF. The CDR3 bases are TGTGCCAGCAGCTCTCACAGGGTAGGGAACACTGAAGCTTTCTTT. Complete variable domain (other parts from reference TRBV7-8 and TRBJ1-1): GAGVSQSPRYKVAKRGQDVALRCDPISGHVSLFWYQQALGQGPEFLTYFQNEAQLDKSGLPSDRFFAERPEGSVSTLKIQRTQQEDSAVYLCASSSHRVGNTEAFFGQGTRLTVV.

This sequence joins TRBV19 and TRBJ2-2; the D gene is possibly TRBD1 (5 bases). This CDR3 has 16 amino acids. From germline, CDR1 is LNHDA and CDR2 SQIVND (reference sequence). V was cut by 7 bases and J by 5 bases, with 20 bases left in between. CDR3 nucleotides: TGTGCCAGTATGGTGCTCGGCAGGGCTGATACCGGGGAGCTGTTTTTT. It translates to CASMVLGRADTGELFF.

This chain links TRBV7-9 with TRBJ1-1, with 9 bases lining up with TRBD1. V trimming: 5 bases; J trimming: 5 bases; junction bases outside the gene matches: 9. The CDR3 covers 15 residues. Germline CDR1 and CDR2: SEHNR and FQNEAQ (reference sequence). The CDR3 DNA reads TGTGCCAGCAGCCCGACGGACAGGGGTGGGACTGAAGCTTTCTTT. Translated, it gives CASSPTDRGGTEAFF.

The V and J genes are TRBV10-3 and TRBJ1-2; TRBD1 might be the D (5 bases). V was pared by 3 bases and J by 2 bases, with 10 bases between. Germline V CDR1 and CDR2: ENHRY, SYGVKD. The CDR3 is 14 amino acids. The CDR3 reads CAISDRVENYGYTF. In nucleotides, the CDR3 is TGTGCCATCAGTGACAGGGTGGAGAACTATGGCTACACCTTC.

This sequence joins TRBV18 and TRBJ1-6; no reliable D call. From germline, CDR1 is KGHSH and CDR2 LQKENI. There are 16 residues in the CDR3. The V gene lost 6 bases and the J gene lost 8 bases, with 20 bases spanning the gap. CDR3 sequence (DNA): TGTGCCAGCTCGCCCTTACGTACTCTAATTGATTCACCCCTCCACTTT. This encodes CASSPLRTLIDSPLHF.

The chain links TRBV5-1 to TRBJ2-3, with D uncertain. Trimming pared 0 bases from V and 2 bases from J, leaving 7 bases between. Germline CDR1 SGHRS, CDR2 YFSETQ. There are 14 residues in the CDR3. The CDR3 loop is CASSLDTYTDTQYF. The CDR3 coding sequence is TGCGCCAGCAGCTTGGACACGTACACAGATACGCAGTATTTT.